This T cell receptor beta chain was retrieved from a study of cytomegalovirus exposure and HLA in healthy donors. Looked up from germline, CDR1 is MNHNY and CDR2 is SVGAGI (reference sequence). With V trimmed by 7 bases and J by 11 bases, 15 bases remained unmatched. This CDR3 is 14 amino acids long. Study-wide results and caveats: CMV serostatus was the sole immune exposure information available. Among donors in an Asian-associated ancestry cluster, a later analysis reportedly found fewer N-insertions than the roughly 730-donor mean.

This PCR relied on a set of 60 Vbeta primers and 13 Jbeta primers. Clones were read by immunoSEQ multiplex PCR, and TCRdb kept only the in-frame ones, dropping some. The table shows under 250,000 clones, with about 81% occurring only once. Turning to this clone: Antigen specificity is unknown.

This sequence joins TRBV6-6 and TRBJ2-5, with 8 positions matching TRBD1. This TCR was sampled from a woman aged 60-70 years in good health and CMV-seropositive. Sample: PBMCs. The CDR3: CASTLLQGAQGQYF. The CDR3 DNA is TGTGCCAGCACCCTCCTGCAGGGGGCGCAAGGGCAGTACTTC.